A single sample gave rise to the 25 T cell receptor beta chains below, sequenced in a study of beta chain features in type 1 diabetes (dated by TCRdb to the late 2010s). The library was made by the immunoSEQ multiplex PCR assay. The High Capacity cDNA Reverse Transcription Kit was used to reverse transcribe all of the isolated RNA, meaning that expressed TCRB transcripts were what got sequenced. The clones in this table, taken by TCRdb from immuneACCESS, are in-frame only. Not every clone is retained; where verified, under half of the shortfall comes from an unresolved V gene, and the cause of the rest is unknown. The table for this sample lists approximately 300,000 clones; 11% of them were counted only once. The ten most abundant clones make up approximately 0.016% of the sample. Material: naive CD4+ T cells from blood. What the cell subset or site label conveys for this sample: true naive CD4+ T cells. The source of these receptors is a woman aged 30 to 39 in good health.

This clone was detected a few times. The rearrangement joins TRBV5-1 to TRBJ2-5, with D tentatively TRBD1 (7 bases). CDR3 length equals 17 residues. Germline V CDR1 and CDR2: SGHRS, YFSETQ. The V end lost 4 bases, the J end lost 0 bases, and 19 bases lay between the germline ends. As DNA, the CDR3 is TGCGCCAGCAGCGGACCAGGGGGGACAGCGTACCAAGAGACCCAGTACTTC. Translation: CASSGPGGTAYQETQYF. Complete variable domain (other parts from reference TRBV5-1 and TRBJ2-5): KAGVTQTPRYLIKTRGQQVTLSCSPISGHRSVSWYQQTPGQGLQFLFEYFSETQRNKGNFPGRFSGRQFSNSRSEMNVSTLELGDSALYLCASSGPGGTAYQETQYFGPGTRLLVL.

The chain has TRBV10-3 and TRBJ1-1, with 7 bases aligning to TRBD1. The germline V gene has CDR1 ENHRY and CDR2 SYGVKD. V dropped 4 bases and J dropped 6; count of bases not matched to a gene: 5. CDR3 size: 13 residues. The DNA of the CDR3 is TGTGCCATCAGTGGAACAGGGGTGGCTGAAGCTTTCTTT. Translating it yields CAISGTGVAEAFF.

This clone was found a few times. This chain uses TRBV28 with TRBJ2-3, with 7 nucleotides matching TRBD1. The CDR3 length is 15 residues. J was trimmed by 1 base and V by 5 bases; bases with no gene match: 6. Germline CDR1 and CDR2: MDHEN and SYDVKM. CDR3 protein: CASSTRDRGTDTQYF. For the CDR3, the DNA is TGTGCCAGCAGTACCCGGGACAGAGGCACAGATACGCAGTATTTT.

This clone turned up a few times. The chain couples TRBV4-3 to TRBJ2-3; TRBD1 is a possible D gene (6 bases). With 4 bases removed from V and 0 bases from J, the gap between germline ends came to 14 bases. Germline CDR1 is LGHNA and CDR2 is YSLEER. CDR3 length: 16 residues. The CDR3 spells CASSPKRQASTDTQYF. The CDR3 DNA reads TGCGCCAGCAGCCCTAAAAGACAGGCCAGCACAGATACGCAGTATTTT.

This clone was seen a handful of times. This rearrangement joins TRBV5-6 to TRBJ2-1; 9 bases agree with TRBD1. V shed 2 bases and J 5 bases; nucleotides not matched to a gene: 5. CDR1 is SGHDT, CDR2 YYEEEE, per germline. CDR3 length: 15 residues. CDR3 nucleotide sequence: TGTGCCAGCAGCTTCGGCTGGACAGGGGACAATGAGCAGTTCTTC. Translating gives CASSFGWTGDNEQFF.

The sample holds a few counts of this clone. The CDR3 sequence is CASSGTSGYQETQYF. As DNA, the CDR3 is TGTGCCAGCAGCGGGACTAGCGGGTACCAAGAGACCCAGTACTTC. The chain combines TRBV6-1 with TRBJ2-5, with 12 bases fitting TRBD2. This CDR3 spans 15 amino acids. With V trimmed by 6 bases and J by 0 bases, 2 bases remained unmatched. The germline V gene encodes CDR1 MNHNS and CDR2 SASEGT.

J is TRBJ1-2 and V is TRBV6-5; D unresolved. This CDR3 comprises 12 residues. Per the germline V gene, CDR1 is MNHEY and CDR2 is SVGAGI. Between the trimmed V and J ends, which lost 7 bases and 4 bases, there was a span of 10 bases. The CDR3 DNA follows: TGTGCCAGCAACCGACAAGGCTATGGCTACACCTTC. This encodes CASNRQGYGYTF.

CDR3 amino acids: CASSLQGLAGRNEQFF. CDR3 nucleotide sequence: TGCGCCAGCAGCTTGCAGGGACTAGCGGGTAGAAATGAGCAGTTCTTC. The chain is built from TRBV5-1 and TRBJ2-1, with 12 bases identical to TRBD2. The CDR3 is 16 residues long. Germline V gene sequence: CDR1 SGHRS, CDR2 YFSETQ. The ends lost 1 base at V and 7 bases at J; junction bases unmatched: 6.

This clone was seen only a few times. This rearrangement joins TRBV9 to TRBJ2-1; 10 nucleotides match TRBD2. Germline V CDR1 and CDR2: SGDLS, YYNGEE. This CDR3 contains 19 residues. V shed 3 bases and J 0 bases; nucleotides not matched to a gene: 12. The CDR3 spells CASSALAGGPRSSYNEQFF. CDR3 bases: TGTGCCAGCAGCGCCTTAGCGGGAGGCCCAAGAAGCTCCTACAATGAGCAGTTCTTC.

This clone was seen more than once but under ten times. The chain couples TRBV20-1 to TRBJ2-7, with D perhaps TRBD1 (6 bases). Germline-derived CDR1 and CDR2 are DFQATT and SNEGSKA (reference sequence). The CDR3 extends over 10 amino acids. Deletions cut 5 bases from V and 4 bases from J, with 6 bases between. CDR3 residues: CSAGQYEQYF. CDR3 sequence (DNA): TGCAGTGCTGGACAGTACGAGCAGTACTTC.

This rearrangement joins TRBV18 to TRBJ1-4; no definite D call. The V and J ends lost 5 bases and 7 bases respectively, with 17 bases between them. The CDR3 has 15 amino acids. Looked up from germline, CDR1 is KGHSH and CDR2 is LQKENI. The CDR3, as DNA: TGTGCCAGCTCAAACCAGGAGGAGTGGGGTGAAAAACTGTTTTTT. Amino acid sequence: CASSNQEEWGEKLFF.

The chain is built from TRBV7-2 and TRBJ2-3, with D possibly TRBD1 on 8 matching bases. Germline CDR1 is SGHTA and CDR2 is FQGNSA. The ends were cut back, 3 bases at V and 2 bases at J, with 24 bases in the middle. This CDR3 contains 19 residues. The CDR3 reads CASSFRGRALRGLTDTQYF. The CDR3 DNA sequence: TGTGCCAGCAGCTTCCGTGGGAGGGCCCTCAGGGGGCTCACAGATACGCAGTATTTT.

This clone was seen only a few times. J is TRBJ1-4 and V is TRBV4-3, with 7 nucleotides matching TRBD1. V dropped 3 bases and J dropped 5; count of bases not matched to a gene: 6. The V gene's germline CDR1 is LGHNA and CDR2 YSLEER. CDR3 length: 15 amino acids. The CDR3 is CASSQGDRANEKLFF. CDR3 nucleotides: TGCGCCAGCAGCCAGGGGGACAGAGCAAATGAAAAACTGTTTTTT.

The rearrangement uses TRBV29-1 and TRBJ1-2; 8 nucleotides agree with TRBD1. CDR1 and CDR2 (germline): SQVTM, ANQGSEA. V trimming: 5 bases; J trimming: 3 bases; junction bases outside the gene matches: 2. The CDR3 length is 12 residues. In DNA, the CDR3 is TGCAGCGTTCCAGGGGGCGACTATGGCTACACCTTC. As protein: CSVPGGDYGYTF.

This chain links TRBV19 with TRBJ2-2; 8 bases align to TRBD1. The CDR3 sequence is 14 residues long. After removal of 2 bases from V and 7 bases from J, the junction contained 3 bases not matched to a gene. Germline loops: CDR1 LNHDA, CDR2 SQIVND (reference sequence). This CDR3 reads CASSIQGAVGELFF. In nucleotides, the CDR3 is TGTGCCAGTAGTATACAGGGGGCAGTCGGGGAGCTGTTTTTT.

This clone showed up just a few times. V usage is TRBV25-1 and J usage is TRBJ2-7; D not resolved. The V and J ends lost 3 bases and 6 bases respectively, with 6 bases between them. The length of the CDR3 is 11 residues. CDR1 is MGHDK and CDR2 is SYGVNS in the germline V gene. Here the CDR3 DNA reads TGTGCCAGCAGTGACCGTCTCGAGCAGTACTTC. Residues: CASSDRLEQYF.

The V call is TRBV11-1, the J call TRBJ2-7; 11 nucleotides agree with TRBD1. The CDR3 spans 14 residues. Germline V gene sequence: CDR1 SGHAT, CDR2 FQDESV (reference sequence). V was pared by 6 bases and J by 6 bases, with 7 bases of the junction left unmatched. CDR3 nucleotides: TGTGCCAGCAGGCCTCCGGGACAGGGGGGCGAGCAGTACTTC. Amino acid sequence: CASRPPGQGGEQYF.

The CDR3 reads CASSDPQGLAGITGELFF. The CDR3 region has the DNA TGTGCCAGCAGTGACCCCCAAGGACTAGCGGGAATCACCGGGGAGCTGTTTTTT. The genes are TRBV25-1 and TRBJ2-2, with 12 bases identical to TRBD2. CDR1 MGHDK and CDR2 SYGVNS come from the germline V gene. The CDR3 runs to 18 residues. V lost 3 bases and J lost 4; bases outside the gene matches: 9.

This clone turned up a few times. The chain carries TRBV5-4 and TRBJ2-1; 12 bases line up with TRBD2. In germline, CDR1 is SGHNT, CDR2 YYREEE (reference sequence). The CDR3 sequence is 18 residues long. V shed 2 bases, J shed 4 bases, and the junction held 10 bases outside the gene matches. DNA for the CDR3: TGTGCCAGCAGCTTTGGTCTAGCGGGAGGGACTGTGTACAATGAGCAGTTCTTC. Translating it yields CASSFGLAGGTVYNEQFF. Using reference TRBV5-4 and TRBJ2-1 for the parts outside the CDR3, the full variable domain is ETGVTQSPTHLIKTRGQQVTLRCSSQSGHNTVSWYQQALGQGPQFIFQYYREEENGRGNFPPRFSGLQFPNYSSELNVNALELDDSALYLCASSFGLAGGTVYNEQFFGPGTRLTVL.

This clone was observed a handful of times. The rearrangement links TRBV30 to TRBJ1-5; TRBD1 aligns across 7 bases. CDR1 is GTSNPN and CDR2 is SVGIG in the germline V gene (reference sequence). V dropped 4 bases and J dropped 4; count of bases not matched to a gene: 10. This CDR3 has 15 residues. This chain's CDR3 is CAWNFRGNSNQPQHF. CDR3 DNA: TGTGCCTGGAATTTCAGGGGGAATTCTAATCAGCCCCAGCATTTT.

The chain couples TRBV6-5 to TRBJ2-5; 12 nucleotides align to TRBD2. The CDR3 sequence is 14 residues long. CDR1 is MNHEY, CDR2 SVGAGI, per germline. After removal of 7 bases from V and 3 bases from J, the junction contained 3 bases not matched to a gene. CDR3 sequence reads: CASKRLAGEETQYF. DNA for the CDR3: TGTGCCAGCAAGCGACTAGCGGGAGAAGAGACCCAGTACTTC.

This chain joins TRBV7-9 and TRBJ2-7; D not certain. V lost 4 bases to trimming and J lost 6 bases, with 10 bases between them. CDR3 length: 12 amino acids. Germline assignment: CDR1 SEHNR and CDR2 FQNEAQ (reference sequence). The CDR3 reads CASSYDLSEQYF. The DNA for the CDR3 is TGTGCCAGCAGCTACGACTTATCCGAGCAGTACTTC.

This clone was counted between two and nine times. The rearrangement uses TRBV4-3 and TRBJ1-2; 8 bases are shared with TRBD1. This CDR3 spans 17 amino acids. Looked up from germline, CDR1 is LGHNA and CDR2 is YSLEER. The V segment lost 2 bases and the J segment 0 bases; nucleotides outside the gene matches: 8. CDR3 coding DNA: TGCGCCAGCAGCCAATGGAACCTGGGACAGGCTAACTATGGCTACACCTTC. It codes for CASSQWNLGQANYGYTF.

This clone has just a few counts. The chain recombines TRBV25-1 with TRBJ2-2, with 9 nucleotides matching TRBD1. Germline V lookup: CDR1 MGHDK, CDR2 SYGVNS. The CDR3 spans 16 residues. V was pared by 4 bases and J by 2 bases, with 5 bases of the junction left unmatched. The CDR3 loop reads CASSGNRGRNTGELFF. The CDR3 DNA reads as TGTGCCAGCAGTGGGAACAGGGGGCGTAACACCGGGGAGCTGTTTTTT.

This clone was found a few times. The V gene is TRBV30, the J gene TRBJ2-5, with TRBD2 matching 12 bases. Trimming at V came to 3 bases and at J to 4 bases, leaving 9 bases not matched to a gene. Germline CDR1 GTSNPN, CDR2 SVGIG (reference sequence). The CDR3 runs 16 residues. The DNA for the CDR3 is TGTGCCTGGAGCAACGGACTAGCGGGATCGGGAGAGACCCAGTACTTC. It encodes CAWSNGLAGSGETQYF.